This T cell receptor (beta chain) was observed in a study of T-cell memory formation after mild COVID-19 (TCRdb year 2021). About the investigation overall: TCR sequence clusters from the two donors were found to be largely donor specific. Longitudinal TCRalpha and TCRbeta repertoire sequencing tracked T-cell clones expanding and contracting after mild COVID-19 in a couple of donors. Two young, previously healthy adult volunteers, one female and one male, were included in the cohort. Beyond this particular receptor, the publication reports: Only two mild cases were covered by the study, and larger cohorts that include severe cases with pre-infection samples were considered necessary. SARS-CoV-2 specificity of the second-wave clones peaking on day 37 was not confirmed. Balanced CD4/CD8 phenotypes were observed for clones contracting from day 15 to 85, whereas a bias towards CD4+ was observed for a second wave of clones expanding from day 15 to 37. The detection of some responding clones in pre-infection memory suggests that pre-existing cross-reactive memory T cells joined the SARS-CoV-2 response. Contracting CD4+ clones turned up mainly in the CM and EM memory subsets, whereas EMRA was where CD8+ clones were enriched.

Notes on this clonotype: Its antigen remains unidentified. No base qualities exist here, and no much larger clone lies one base off it.

The CDR3, from cysteine to phenylalanine, totals 15 residues. CDR3 DNA only is kept here, 45 bases in frame from base 1. The germline V gene provides CDR1 MGHRA and CDR2 YSYEKL. Trimming leaves V shorter by 3 bases and J shorter by 3 bases, with the junction holding 8 bases beyond the gene matches. Data came from an Illumina NovaSeq 6000. TCRalpha and TCRbeta cDNA libraries were built by 5'RACE with constant-segment primers, adding sample barcodes and unique molecular identifiers. RNA was extracted from every sample with Trizol reagent. Libraries were amplified in two PCR steps, with a second sample barcode and Illumina TruSeq adapters added in the second step. The libraries were sequenced on an Illumina NovaSeq using 2 x 150 bp paired-end reads. Per the authors' processing: The reads were demultiplexed and collapsed into UMI-guided consensus sequences using migec v1.2.7. Using mixcr v2.1.11, the UMI consensuses were aligned to TRA and TRB V and J templates and assembled into clonotypes. Clonotypes were classified as expanded or contracted when called significant by both edgeR and NoisET, with noise models trained on biological replicates. For edgeR calls, the cutoffs were a false discovery rate-adjusted p below 0.01 and a log2 fold-change threshold of 1. As an exploratory analysis of dynamics, PCA with hierarchical clustering was applied to max-normalized trajectories of the 1000 most abundant clonotypes. The CD4 or CD8 phenotype of responding clones was assigned using the separately sequenced CD4+ and CD8+ repertoires. TCRdb trimmed the raw reads at Q25, called clones with MiXCR and kept productive beta chains. Every CDR3 protein is listed once, alongside the most common genes and DNA of its rows. The V and J calls, along with clone size, are taken from TCRdb and not from the paper's own processing. The sample records more than 350,000 distinct CDR3 sequences, about 21% of which are singletons. The ten most abundant clones make up 12% of the sample.

PBMCs were isolated by Ficoll-Paque density gradient centrifugation. Sequencing was carried out using PBMCs or a T cell subset sorted from them (not recorded which). This receptor was taken from an adult woman who had mild COVID-19 (a few samples of this study predate the infection). The sample titles of this study are shuffled in the database, so cell type and time point are left out; the donor was told from shared clones. The sequence links TRBV4-1 to TRBJ2-7; TRBD1 fits 7 bases in the junction. The nucleotide sequence reads as follows: TGCGCCAGCAGCCAGTTGGGGGACAGACTCTACGAGCAGTACTTC. This encodes CASSQLGDRLYEQYF.